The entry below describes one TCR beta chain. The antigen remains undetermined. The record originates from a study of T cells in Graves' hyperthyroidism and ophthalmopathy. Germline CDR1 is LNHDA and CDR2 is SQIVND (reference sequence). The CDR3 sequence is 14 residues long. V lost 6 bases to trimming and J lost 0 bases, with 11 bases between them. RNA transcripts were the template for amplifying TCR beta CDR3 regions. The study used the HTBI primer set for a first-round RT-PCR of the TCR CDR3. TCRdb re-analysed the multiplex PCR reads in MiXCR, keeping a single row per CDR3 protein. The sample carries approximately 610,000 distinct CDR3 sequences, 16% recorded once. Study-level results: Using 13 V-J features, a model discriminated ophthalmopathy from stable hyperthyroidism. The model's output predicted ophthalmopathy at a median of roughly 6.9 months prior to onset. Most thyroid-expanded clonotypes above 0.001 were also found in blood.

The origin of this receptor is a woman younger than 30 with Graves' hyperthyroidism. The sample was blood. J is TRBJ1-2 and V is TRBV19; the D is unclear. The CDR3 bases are TGTGCCAGTAGGGGAGGGCACGCTAACTATGGCTACACCTTC. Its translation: CASRGGHANYGYTF. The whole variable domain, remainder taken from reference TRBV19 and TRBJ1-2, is DGGITQSPKYLFRKEGQNVTLSCEQNLNHDAMYWYRQDPGQGLRLIYYSQIVNDFQKGDIAEGYSVSREKKESFPLTVTSAQKNPTAFYLCASRGGHANYGYTFGSGTRLTVV.